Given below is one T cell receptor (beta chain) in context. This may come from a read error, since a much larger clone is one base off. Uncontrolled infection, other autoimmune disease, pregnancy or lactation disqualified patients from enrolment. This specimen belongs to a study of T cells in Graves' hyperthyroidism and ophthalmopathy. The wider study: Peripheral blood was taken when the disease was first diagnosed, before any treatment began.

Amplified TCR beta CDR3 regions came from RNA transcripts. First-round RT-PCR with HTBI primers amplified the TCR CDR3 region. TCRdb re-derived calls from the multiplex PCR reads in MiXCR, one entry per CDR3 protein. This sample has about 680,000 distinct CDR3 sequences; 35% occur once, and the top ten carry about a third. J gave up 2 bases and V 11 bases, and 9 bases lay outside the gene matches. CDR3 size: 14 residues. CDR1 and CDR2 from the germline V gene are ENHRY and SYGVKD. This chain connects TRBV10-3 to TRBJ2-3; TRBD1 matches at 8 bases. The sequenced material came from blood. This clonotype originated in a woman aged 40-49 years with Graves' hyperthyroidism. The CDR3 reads CAAGTGLLTDTQYF. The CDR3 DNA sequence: TGTGCCGCCGGGACAGGTCTTCTCACAGATACGCAGTATTTT.